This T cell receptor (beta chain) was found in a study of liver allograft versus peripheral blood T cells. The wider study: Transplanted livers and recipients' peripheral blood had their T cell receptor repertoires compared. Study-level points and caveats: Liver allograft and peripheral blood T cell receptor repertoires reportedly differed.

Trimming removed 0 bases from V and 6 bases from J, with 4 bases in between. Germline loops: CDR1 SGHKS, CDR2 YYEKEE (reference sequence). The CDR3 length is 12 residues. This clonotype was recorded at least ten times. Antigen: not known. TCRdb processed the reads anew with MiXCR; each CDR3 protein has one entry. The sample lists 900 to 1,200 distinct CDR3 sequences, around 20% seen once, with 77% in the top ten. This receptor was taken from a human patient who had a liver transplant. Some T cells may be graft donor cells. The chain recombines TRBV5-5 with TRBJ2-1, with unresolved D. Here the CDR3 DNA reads TGTGCCAGCAGCTTGGCGGGCAATGAGCAGTTCTTC. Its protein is CASSLAGNEQFF. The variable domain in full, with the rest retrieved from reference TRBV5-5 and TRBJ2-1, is DAGVTQSPTHLIKTRGQQVTLRCSPISGHKSVSWYQQVLGQGPQFIFQYYEKEERGRGNFPDRFSARQFPNYSSELNVNALLLGDSALYLCASSLAGNEQFFGPGTRLTVL.